This T cell receptor beta chain was recorded in a study of cytomegalovirus exposure and HLA in healthy donors. As for the donors, each was a healthy bone marrow donor. Worth noting for this clone: Its specificity is not known.

This PCR relied on a set of 60 Vbeta primers and 13 Jbeta primers. The protocol was immunoSEQ multiplex PCR, while the TCRdb copy is restricted to in-frame clones and leaves out a portion. The sample totals over 100,000 clones. Overall study results and limits: Sequences of the TCR beta chain were said to predict the HLA-A and HLA-B alleles of most subjects accurately.

The material sequenced was PBMCs. The clonotype was recovered from a man aged 25-40 years in good health and CMV-seronegative.

The chain's CDR3 is CASSFFPTADEKLFF. DNA for the CDR3: TGCGCCAGCAGCTTCTTTCCCACGGCGGATGAAAAACTGTTTTTT. The chain combines TRBV5-1 with TRBJ1-4; D is unclear. CDR1 is SGHRS and CDR2 is YFSETQ in the germline V gene. This CDR3 has 15 residues. V gave up 2 bases and J gave up 6 bases, with 14 bases separating them.